The 22 T cell receptor beta chains reported below all come from one sample, sequenced in a study of T cells in Graves' hyperthyroidism and ophthalmopathy. TCR beta CDR3 region amplification was performed from RNA transcripts. TCR CDR3 regions were first amplified by RT-PCR with HTBI primers. TCRdb called the multiplex PCR reads again in MiXCR, with one record for every CDR3 protein. This sample has roughly 750,000 distinct CDR3 sequences, with around 15% found just once. The source material was blood. Source of these receptors: a man aged 18 to 30 with Graves' hyperthyroidism.

This clonotype was picked up a small number of times. The gene calls are TRBV12-3 or TRBV12-4 and TRBJ2-2; D is uncertain. The CDR3 totals 14 residues. With 4 bases removed from V and 0 bases from J, the gap between germline ends came to 6 bases. The CDR3 here is CASSYFSNTGELFF. Here the CDR3 DNA reads TGTGCCAGCAGTTATTTTTCGAACACCGGGGAGCTGTTTTTT.

The sample holds many counts of this clonotype. This chain joins TRBV2 and TRBJ1-5; D is uncertain. The V gene's germline CDR1 is SNHLY and CDR2 FYNNEI. V lost 11 bases and J 2 bases, leaving 13 bases between the germline ends. The CDR3 has 13 residues. The chain's CDR3 is CASHWGGNQPQHF. As DNA, the CDR3 is TGTGCCTCACATTGGGGTGGCAATCAGCCCCAGCATTTT.

The chain is built from TRBV27 and TRBJ2-1; 8 bases line up with TRBD2. J lost 12 bases, V lost 1 base, and 11 bases had no gene match. Per the germline V gene, CDR1 is MNHEY and CDR2 is SMNVEV (reference sequence). The CDR3 is 15 residues long. CDR3 residues: CASSLYSGSKVGQFF. In DNA form, the CDR3 reads TGTGCCAGCAGTTTATACAGCGGGAGTAAGGTTGGGCAGTTCTTC.

Here the CDR3 DNA reads TGTGCCAGCAGCACAGGGGCACGGGAGCTGTTTTTT. It codes for CASSTGARELFF. The rearrangement links TRBV7-9 to TRBJ2-2, with 7 bases that match TRBD1. V was clipped by 5 bases and J by 9 bases; unmatched bases: 3. The CDR3 has 12 residues. Germline assignment: CDR1 SEHNR and CDR2 FQNEAQ (reference sequence).

This clonotype showed up many times. The genes are TRBV28 and TRBJ2-1; TRBD1 or TRBD2 may be the D gene (7 bases each). V shed 5 bases and J shed 5 bases, with 16 bases lying between them. Germline CDR1 is MDHEN and CDR2 is SYDVKM. This CDR3 is built from 15 residues. CDR3 loop: CASSTSQGGDNEQFF. The CDR3 region has the DNA TGTGCCAGCAGTACATCTCAGGGGGGGGACAATGAGCAGTTCTTC.

This clonotype occurred many times. The chain links TRBV30 to TRBJ2-3, with D tentatively TRBD2 (6 bases). The CDR3 loop spans 13 amino acids. Trimming cost V 0 bases and J 4 bases, with 8 bases left between them. Germline assignment: CDR1 GTSNPN and CDR2 SVGIG (reference sequence). In DNA form, the CDR3 reads TGTGCCTGGAGTGTCGGGACTTCAGATACGCAGTATTTT. It yields the protein CAWSVGTSDTQYF.

In regard to this clonotype: A much larger clone lies one base from this, so it may be a read error. The DNA of the CDR3 is TGTGCCAGCAGTTTCGGGACCGATAACTATGGCTACGCCTTC. Encoded protein: CASSFGTDNYGYAF. The rearrangement links TRBV11-2 to TRBJ1-2; maybe TRBD1 (5 bases). CDR3 size: 14 residues. The germline V gene encodes CDR1 SGHAT and CDR2 FQNNGV.

This clonotype was detected ten times or more. This chain uses TRBV6-1 with TRBJ2-3; TRBD2 aligns across 14 bases. Germline V gene sequence: CDR1 MNHNS, CDR2 SASEGT. The junction had 5 bases not matched to a gene; V was cut back by 5 bases and J by 7 bases. The CDR3 is 15 amino acids. DNA of the CDR3: TGTGCCAGCAGTCCCGGGACTAGCGGGAGTAATACGCAGTATTTT. It yields the protein CASSPGTSGSNTQYF.

The chain joins TRBV6-1 to TRBJ1-1, with 7 bases aligning to TRBD1. CDR1 is MNHNS, CDR2 SASEGT, per germline. V shed 8 bases, J shed 5 bases, and the junction held 5 bases outside the gene matches. CDR3 size: 12 residues. The CDR3 nucleotides are TGTGCCAGCGGAAACAGGGGTACTGAAGCTTTCTTT. This codes for CASGNRGTEAFF.

This clonotype was found many times. CDR3 coding DNA: TGTGCCAGCAGCTCGTACCCAACAGGGGTAACTGAAGCTTTCTTT. Translation gives CASSSYPTGVTEAFF. The chain carries TRBV5-5 and TRBJ1-1; 7 positions match TRBD1. Germline CDR1 SGHKS, CDR2 YYEKEE (reference sequence). This CDR3 is 15 amino acids long. With V trimmed by 3 bases and J by 5 bases, 10 bases remained unmatched.

As to this clonotype: This sequence may be a read error, since a much larger clone differs from it by one base. The J gene is TRBJ2-7, the V gene TRBV7-2; the D gene is possibly TRBD2 (5 bases). V was clipped by 1 base and J by 5 bases, with 18 bases between them. Looked up from germline, CDR1 is SGHTA and CDR2 is FQGNSA. The CDR3 runs to 16 residues. The CDR3 nucleotides read TGTGCCAGCAGCTTAGTGGGAGCAGAGATGTCCCACGAGCAGTACTTC. It codes for CASSLVGAEMSHEQYF.

The rearrangement joins TRBV29-1 to TRBJ2-3, with 10 bases lining up with TRBD2. Trimming removed 6 bases from V and 3 bases from J; junction bases left unmatched: 12. CDR3 length: 16 residues. Germline lookup yields CDR1 SQVTM and CDR2 ANQGSEA. In DNA, the CDR3 is TGCAGCGTGCGCGGAGAGCGGGAGGGCCGGACAGATACGCAGTATTTT. It yields the protein CSVRGEREGRTDTQYF.

This clonotype showed up just a few times. The J gene is TRBJ2-7, the V gene TRBV2; D remains unclear. The CDR3 runs to 13 residues. V gave up 1 base and J gave up 0 bases, with 4 bases separating them. Looked up from germline, CDR1 is SNHLY and CDR2 is FYNNEI. As DNA, the CDR3 is TGTGCCAGCAGTGAAGGGCACTCCTACGAGCAGTACTTC. It translates to CASSEGHSYEQYF.

The table lists this clonotype with many counts. This chain connects TRBV6-5 to TRBJ2-7; D is ambiguous. This CDR3 is built from 13 residues. The ends were cut back, 4 bases at V and 6 bases at J, with 13 bases in the middle. The germline gives CDR1 MNHEY, CDR2 SVGAGI. CDR3 residues: CASSSLLIGEQYF. CDR3 DNA: TGTGCCAGCAGTTCGCTACTTATCGGCGAGCAGTACTTC.

In this sample, this clonotype turned up a few times. The chain couples TRBV7-2 to TRBJ2-7, with TRBD1 as a possible D gene (6 bases). This CDR3 region has 15 residues. The V end was cut by 6 bases, the J end by 6 bases, with 21 bases between. Germline V gene sequence: CDR1 SGHTA, CDR2 FQGNSA. The CDR3: CASRSGSGRGGEQYF. Written as DNA, the CDR3 is TGTGCCAGCAGAAGTGGCAGCGGTAGAGGGGGCGAGCAGTACTTC.

This clonotype was counted between two and nine times. The rearrangement links TRBV7-9 to TRBJ2-2; D is uncertain. Trimming took 6 bases from V and 8 from J, leaving 10 bases between them. The germline V gene encodes CDR1 SEHNR and CDR2 FQNEAQ (reference sequence). This CDR3 is built from 12 residues. In DNA, the CDR3 is TGTGCCAGCAGGACCCTCGTGGGGGAGCTGTTTTTT. Translation gives CASRTLVGELFF. Full variable domain (remainder filled in from reference TRBV7-9 and TRBJ2-2): DTGVSQNPRHKITKRGQNVTFRCDPISEHNRLYWYRQTLGQGPEFLTYFQNEAQLEKSRLLSDRFSAERPKGSFSTLEIQRTEQGDSAMYLCASRTLVGELFFGEGSRLTVL.

This clonotype was seen at least ten times. The chain employs TRBV7-9 and TRBJ2-7; D unresolved. Per germline, CDR1 SEHNR and CDR2 FQNEAQ (reference sequence). The CDR3 has 13 amino acids. V lost 1 base and J 6 bases, leaving 10 bases between the germline ends. In DNA form, the CDR3 reads TGTGCCAGCAGCTTAGAATCAGCCCTCGAGCAGTACTTC. Its protein is CASSLESALEQYF.

The chain couples TRBV2 to TRBJ1-4; D may be TRBD1 (6 bases). With 5 bases removed from V and 5 bases from J, the gap between germline ends came to 12 bases. CDR3 length: 14 amino acids. Germline CDR1 is SNHLY and CDR2 is FYNNEI. The CDR3 is CASSWGDTNEKLFF. CDR3 DNA sequence: TGTGCCAGCAGTTGGGGGGACACCAATGAAAAACTGTTTTTT. Supplemented by reference TRBV2 and TRBJ1-4, the full variable domain reads EPEVTQTPSHQVTQMGQEVILRCVPISNHLYFYWYRQILGQKVEFLVSFYNNEISEKSEIFDDQFSVERPDGSNFTLKIRSTKLEDSAMYFCASSWGDTNEKLFFGSGTQLSVL.

In its sample, this clonotype was seen a few times. The CDR3 loop is CASGLEWKSGHGHNEQFF. For the CDR3, the DNA is TGTGCTAGTGGTTTGGAGTGGAAGTCGGGACATGGGCACAATGAGCAGTTCTTC. The V gene is TRBV12-5, the J gene TRBJ2-1; a weak D match, TRBD1 (6 bases). The CDR3 length is 18 residues. CDR1 and CDR2 (germline): LGHNT, FRNRAP. The V end lost 1 base, the J end lost 5 bases, and 21 bases lay between the germline ends.

This clonotype was observed once. Being one base from a much bigger clone, this may be a read error. J is TRBJ1-2 and V is TRBV7-9; D uncertain. Deletions cut 5 bases from V and 5 bases from J, with 12 bases between. CDR1 and CDR2 from the germline V gene are SEHNR and FQNEAQ (reference sequence). The CDR3 consists of 13 residues. The CDR3 DNA reads as TGTGCCAGCAGCATTCCCGGGTGGTATGGCTACACCTTC. The encoded protein is CASSIPGWYGYTF.

This clonotype was counted at least ten times. The chain uses TRBV7-2 and TRBJ2-5, with 9 bases identical to TRBD2. Per the germline V gene, CDR1 is SGHTA and CDR2 is FQGNSA. The CDR3 contains 20 residues. The V gene end was trimmed by 1 base and the J gene end by 4 bases; junction bases not matched to a gene: 19. The CDR3 DNA reads as TGTGCCAGCAGCTTAGAATGGTCGGCCCAGACTAGCGGCGTAGGAGAGACCCAGTACTTC. It is translated as CASSLEWSAQTSGVGETQYF. Together with reference TRBV7-2 and TRBJ2-5, the CDR3 gives the full variable domain: GAGVSQSPSNKVTEKGKDVELRCDPISGHTALYWYRQSLGQGLEFLIYFQGNSAPDKSGLPSDRFSAERTGGSVSTLTIQRTQQEDSAVYLCASSLEWSAQTSGVGETQYFGPGTRLLVL.

The rearrangement joins TRBV5-1 to TRBJ1-5; D is possibly TRBD1 (5 bases). The V gene lost 1 base and the J gene lost 7 bases, with 9 bases spanning the gap. The CDR3 runs to 13 residues. CDR1 and CDR2 (germline): SGHRS, YFSETQ. The DNA for the CDR3 is TGCGCCAGCAGCTTGTTTGGGGGGCAGCCCCAGCATTTT. Protein product: CASSLFGGQPQHF.